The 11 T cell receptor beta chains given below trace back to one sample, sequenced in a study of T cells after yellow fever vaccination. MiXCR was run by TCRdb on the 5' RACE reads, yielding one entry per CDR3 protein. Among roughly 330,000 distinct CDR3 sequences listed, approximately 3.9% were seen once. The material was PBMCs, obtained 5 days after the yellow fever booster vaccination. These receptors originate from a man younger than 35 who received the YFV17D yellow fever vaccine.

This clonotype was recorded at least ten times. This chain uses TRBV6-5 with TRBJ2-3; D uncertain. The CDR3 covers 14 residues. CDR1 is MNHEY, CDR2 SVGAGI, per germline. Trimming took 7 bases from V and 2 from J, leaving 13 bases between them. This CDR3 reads CASTFSKFTDTQYF. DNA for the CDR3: TGTGCCAGCACCTTCTCTAAGTTCACAGATACGCAGTATTTT.

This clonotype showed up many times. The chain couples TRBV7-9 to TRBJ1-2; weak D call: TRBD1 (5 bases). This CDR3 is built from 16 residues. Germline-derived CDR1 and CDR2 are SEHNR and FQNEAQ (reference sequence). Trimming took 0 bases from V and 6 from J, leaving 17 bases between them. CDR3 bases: TGTGCCAGCAGCTTAGCATGGCGGGGGAGGGTCGATGGCTACACCTTC. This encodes CASSLAWRGRVDGYTF.

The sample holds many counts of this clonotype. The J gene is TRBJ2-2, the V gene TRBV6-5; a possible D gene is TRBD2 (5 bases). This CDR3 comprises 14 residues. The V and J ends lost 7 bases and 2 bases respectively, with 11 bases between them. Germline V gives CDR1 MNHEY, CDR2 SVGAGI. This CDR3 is CASTRTGNTGELFF. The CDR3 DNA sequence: TGTGCCAGCACCCGGACGGGAAACACCGGGGAGCTGTTTTTT.

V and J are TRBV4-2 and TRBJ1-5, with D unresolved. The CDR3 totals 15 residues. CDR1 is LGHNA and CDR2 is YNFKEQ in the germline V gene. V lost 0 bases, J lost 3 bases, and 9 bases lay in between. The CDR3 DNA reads TGTGCCAGCAGCCAAGAGAGTGATTTCAATCAGCCCCAGCATTTT. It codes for CASSQESDFNQPQHF.

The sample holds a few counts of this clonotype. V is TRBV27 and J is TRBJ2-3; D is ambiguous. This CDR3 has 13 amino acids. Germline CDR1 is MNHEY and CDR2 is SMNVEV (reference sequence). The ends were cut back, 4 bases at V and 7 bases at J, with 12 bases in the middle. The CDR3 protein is CASSSYLGNTQYF. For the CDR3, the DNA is TGTGCCAGCAGTTCTTACTTGGGGAATACGCAGTATTTT.

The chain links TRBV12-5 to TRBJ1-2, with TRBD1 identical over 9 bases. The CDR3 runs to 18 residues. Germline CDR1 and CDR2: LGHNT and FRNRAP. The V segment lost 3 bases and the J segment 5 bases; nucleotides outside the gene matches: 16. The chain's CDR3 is CASGFLPGQGIALYGYTF. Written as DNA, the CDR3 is TGTGCTAGTGGTTTCTTACCGGGACAGGGCATCGCGTTGTATGGCTACACCTTC.

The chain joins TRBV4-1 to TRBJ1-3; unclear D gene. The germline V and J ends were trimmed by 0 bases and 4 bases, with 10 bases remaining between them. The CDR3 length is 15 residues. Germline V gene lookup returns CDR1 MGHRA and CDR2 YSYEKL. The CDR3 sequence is CASSQDRRPGNTIYF. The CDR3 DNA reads TGCGCCAGCAGCCAAGATCGTCGGCCCGGAAACACCATATATTTT.

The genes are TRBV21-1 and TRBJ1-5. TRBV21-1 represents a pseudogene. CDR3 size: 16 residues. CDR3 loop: CASSPGSRRANQPQHF. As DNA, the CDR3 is TGTGCCAGCAGCCCGGGTAGCAGGAGGGCGAATCAGCCCCAGCATTTT.

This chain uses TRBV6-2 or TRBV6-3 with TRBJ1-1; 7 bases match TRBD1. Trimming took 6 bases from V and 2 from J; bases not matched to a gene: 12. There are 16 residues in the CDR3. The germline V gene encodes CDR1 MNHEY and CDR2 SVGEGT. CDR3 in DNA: TGTGCCAGCAGATCCAAACAGGGGCGGTACAACACTGAAGCTTTCTTT. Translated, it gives CASRSKQGRYNTEAFF.

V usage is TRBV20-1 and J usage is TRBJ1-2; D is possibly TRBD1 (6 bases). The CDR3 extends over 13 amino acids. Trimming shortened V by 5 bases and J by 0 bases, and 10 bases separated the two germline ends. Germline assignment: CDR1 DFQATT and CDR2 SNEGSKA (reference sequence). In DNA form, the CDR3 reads TGCAGTGCTGGAGGACAGTCTAACTATGGCTACACCTTC. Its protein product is CSAGGQSNYGYTF.

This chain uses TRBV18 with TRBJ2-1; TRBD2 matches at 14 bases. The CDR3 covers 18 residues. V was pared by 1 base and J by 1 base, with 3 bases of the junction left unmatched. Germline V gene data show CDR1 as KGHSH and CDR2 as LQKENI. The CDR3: CASSPRRLAGGSYNEQFF. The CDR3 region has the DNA TGTGCCAGCTCACCACGACGACTAGCGGGGGGGTCCTACAATGAGCAGTTCTTC.